The 8 T cell receptor beta chains in this list originate from one sample, sequenced in a study of blood T cells in healthy people across ages (dated by TCRdb to the mid-2010s). Receptors were amplified or captured by 5' RACE. The sequencing machine was an Illumina HiSeq 2500. The second PCR ran for about 6 to 12 cycles and used a J-beta primer mix along with a sample-barcoded 5' primer. Using fastp at Q25 and MiXCR, TCRdb reprocessed the public reads and kept productive beta chains. One record per CDR3 amino acid sequence lists the most common genes and DNA. This sample is represented by approximately 800,000 distinct CDR3 sequences; about 55% of them were singletons. Of the sample, approximately 40% falls within the top ten clones. The specimen was blood. These receptor sequences come from a man at least 80 years old in good health.

This clonotype was found a few times. The chain links TRBV5-1 to TRBJ2-1, with D perhaps matching TRBD2 (6 bases). This CDR3 comprises 15 residues. Germline CDR1 SGHRS, CDR2 YFSETQ. The V and J ends lost 7 bases and 9 bases respectively, with 23 bases between them. In DNA form, the CDR3 reads TGCGCCAGCGGCACCGGGACTTGGGGTCGGGGTGAGCAGTTCTTC. Translation gives CASGTGTWGRGEQFF.

This chain links TRBV10-1 with TRBJ2-7; a possible D gene is TRBD1 (6 bases). Germline V gene lookup returns CDR1 WNHNN and CDR2 SYGVQD (reference sequence). Trimming cost V 7 bases and J 2 bases, with 12 bases left between them. The CDR3 is 13 residues long. The CDR3 nucleotides read TGCGCCAGCACCTGGGACACGGCCTACGAGCAGTACTTC. Its protein is CASTWDTAYEQYF.

The chain couples TRBV6-1 to TRBJ2-1, with 8 positions matching TRBD2. CDR1 and CDR2 (germline): MNHNS, SASEGT. The V segment lost 6 bases and the J segment 1 base; nucleotides outside the gene matches: 14. CDR3 size: 18 residues. CDR3 DNA sequence: TGTGCCAGCAGCGTTGCGTTAGCGGGACCTAGGTCCTACAATGAGCAGTTCTTC. Translated: CASSVALAGPRSYNEQFF.

The rearrangement uses TRBV6-4 and TRBJ2-3; D gene ambiguous. Germline V gene sequence: CDR1 MRHNA, CDR2 SNTAGT. Trimming pared 2 bases from V and 6 bases from J, leaving 12 bases between. CDR3 length: 14 amino acids. This chain's CDR3 is CASSDASQRDTQYF. The CDR3 bases are TGTGCCAGCAGTGACGCCTCTCAAAGGGATACGCAGTATTTT.

This chain connects TRBV15 to TRBJ2-3, with D possibly TRBD1 on 6 matching bases. The V and J ends lost 5 bases and 2 bases respectively, with 11 bases between them. This CDR3 contains 14 residues. CDR1 is LNHNV and CDR2 is YYDKDF in the germline V gene (reference sequence). CDR3 loop: CATSARDTTDTQYF. Here the CDR3 DNA reads TGTGCCACCAGCGCCCGGGACACCACAGATACGCAGTATTTT. Full variable domain (rest looked up from reference TRBV15 and TRBJ2-3): DAMVIQNPRYQVTQFGKPVTLSCSQTLNHNVMYWYQQKSSQAPKLLFHYYDKDFNNEADTPDNFQSRRPNTSFCFLDIRSPGLGDTAMYLCATSARDTTDTQYFGPGTRLTVL.

Only a few counts were recorded for this clonotype. V gene TRBV28 combines with J gene TRBJ2-1, with D unresolved. CDR1 is MDHEN and CDR2 is SYDVKM in the germline V gene. Trimming left V 5 bases short and J 6 bases short, with 17 bases between. The CDR3 consists of 15 residues. In DNA, the CDR3 is TGTGCCAGCAGTCGTCCGGGTCGAAAAAGCAATGAGCAGTTCTTC. Its translation is CASSRPGRKSNEQFF.

V gene TRBV10-3 combines with J gene TRBJ1-3; possibly TRBD1 for D (5 bases). V shed 10 bases and J shed 4 bases, with 17 bases lying between them. CDR1 is ENHRY and CDR2 is SYGVKD in the germline V gene. CDR3 length: 14 amino acids. CDR3 amino acids: CATATGGRGNTIYF. In DNA, the CDR3 is TGTGCCACCGCGACCGGGGGAAGGGGAAACACCATATATTTT.

A few counts support this clonotype. This chain uses TRBV10-3 with TRBJ2-7; D gene uncertain. This CDR3 spans 11 amino acids. Per germline, CDR1 ENHRY and CDR2 SYGVKD. Trimming left V 5 bases short and J 6 bases short, with 8 bases between. The chain's CDR3 is CAISRAREQYF. CDR3 DNA: TGTGCCATCAGTCGGGCGCGCGAGCAGTACTTC.